This TCR beta chain stems from a study of blood T cell repertoires in COVID-19. In the authors' methods: Reference gene primer amplification in the assay estimated nucleated cell counts. Measured with immunoSEQ multiplex PCR; TCRdb has only the in-frame clones, and not every one. The D gene and trimming were derived from the DNA, and the V and J assignments and clone size from that table. The sample has roughly 160,000 clones, roughly 78% seen once. The sequencing input was PBMCs or T cells enriched from blood (not recorded which). This TCR was recovered from a woman between 70 and 85 years old in a cohort exposed to, infected with or recovered from COVID-19 (not recorded which).

The CDR3 coding sequence is TGTGCCAGCAGTTTATCCGGACAAAGGTTCTACGAGCAGTACTTC. Translation gives CASSLSGQRFYEQYF. The V call is TRBV28, the J call TRBJ2-7, with D perhaps matching TRBD1 (5 bases). With 1 base removed from V and 3 bases from J, the gap between germline ends came to 13 bases. Germline V gene data show CDR1 as MDHEN and CDR2 as SYDVKM. This CDR3 has 15 amino acids.